This T cell receptor beta chain was captured by sequencing in a study of blood T cell repertoires in COVID-19. Data came from immunoSEQ multiplex PCR; TCRdb stores just in-frame clones and leaves some out. The sample consists of around 50,000 clones, 89% of them appearing once. Trimming left V 6 bases short and J 7 bases short, with 19 bases between. This CDR3 is built from 14 residues. Germline V CDR1 and CDR2: MNHEY, SVGAGI. This receptor was obtained from a human donor in a cohort sampled during active COVID-19. The sequencing input was peripheral blood. The rearrangement joins TRBV6-5 to TRBJ2-7; a possible D gene is TRBD1 (6 bases). The CDR3 DNA reads TGTGCCAGCAGCACAGTACAGGGTGTGGGAGAGCAGTACTTC. It yields the protein CASSTVQGVGEQYF.